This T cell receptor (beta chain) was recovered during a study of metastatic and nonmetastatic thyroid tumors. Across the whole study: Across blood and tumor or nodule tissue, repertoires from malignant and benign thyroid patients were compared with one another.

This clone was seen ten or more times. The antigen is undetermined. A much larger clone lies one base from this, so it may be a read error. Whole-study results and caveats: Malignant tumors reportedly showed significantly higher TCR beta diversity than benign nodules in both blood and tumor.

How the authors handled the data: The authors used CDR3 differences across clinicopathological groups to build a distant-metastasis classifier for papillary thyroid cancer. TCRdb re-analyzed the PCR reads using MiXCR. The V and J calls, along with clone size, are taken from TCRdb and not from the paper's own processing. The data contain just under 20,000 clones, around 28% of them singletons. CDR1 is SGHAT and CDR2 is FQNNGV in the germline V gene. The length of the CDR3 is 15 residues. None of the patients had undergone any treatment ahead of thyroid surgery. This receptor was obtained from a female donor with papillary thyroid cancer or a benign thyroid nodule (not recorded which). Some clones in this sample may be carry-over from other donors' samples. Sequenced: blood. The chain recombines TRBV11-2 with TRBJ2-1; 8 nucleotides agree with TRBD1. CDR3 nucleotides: TGTGCCAGCAGCCGTGACAGGGGCCGCAACAATGAGCAGCTCTTC. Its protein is CASSRDRGRNNEQLF.